The 32 T cell receptor beta chains below come from one sample, sequenced in a study of HIV-infected patients and healthy controls. Roughly three months, about 14 weeks, into antiretroviral therapy, follow-up blood was collected. All unsorted peripheral T cells were captured because whole blood was used without fractionation. Reverse transcription used around 540 ng RNA and constant-region primers for alpha and beta. Separate chain-specific third strand synthesis with multiplexing indices produced the alpha and beta libraries. Each CDR3 protein is one row after TCRdb ran MiXCR on the 5' RACE reads. Among about 6,500 distinct CDR3 sequences listed, 6% to 8.5% were seen once. Sample: blood, taken during antiretroviral therapy. The receptors derive from an adult with HIV infection.

This clonotype ranks as medium-sized (0.01 to 0.1%). The chain carries TRBV29-1 and TRBJ2-3, with unresolved D. The CDR3 runs to 14 residues. Trimming left V 3 bases short and J 0 bases short, with 10 bases between. Germline V lookup: CDR1 SQVTM, CDR2 ANQGSEA. In DNA form, the CDR3 reads TGCAGCGTTGAGGCGCATACTAGCACAGATACGCAGTATTTT. Its translation is CSVEAHTSTDTQYF.

This clonotype is medium-sized within its sample. The gene calls are TRBV11-2 and TRBJ2-5; 15 bases are a match to TRBD2. V shed 5 bases and J 7 bases; nucleotides not matched to a gene: 11. This CDR3 contains 17 residues. Germline V gene sequence: CDR1 SGHAT, CDR2 FQNNGV. The CDR3 DNA sequence: TGTGCCAGCAGCCTGCCGGAGGGACTAGCGGGAGGAAGGACCCAGTACTTC. Amino acid sequence: CASSLPEGLAGGRTQYF.

This clonotype appeared many times. The genes are TRBV7-2 and TRBJ2-1; 8 bases agree with TRBD2. V dropped 6 bases and J dropped 5; count of bases not matched to a gene: 6. Germline CDR1 SGHTA, CDR2 FQGNSA. This CDR3 spans 14 amino acids. The CDR3 DNA is TGTGCCAGCAGTTTGGCGGGAGGAAACAATGAGCAGTTCTTC. Amino acids: CASSLAGGNNEQFF.

By share, this clonotype counts as medium-sized. The genes are TRBV2 and TRBJ2-1, with a weak D call TRBD2 (6 bases). Germline-derived CDR1 and CDR2 are SNHLY and FYNNEI. This CDR3 spans 15 amino acids. V lost 2 bases, J lost 5 bases, and 13 bases lay in between. The CDR3 DNA sequence: TGTGCCAGCAGTGAATTGGGGGACTCGAACAATGAGCAGTTCTTC. Its protein is CASSELGDSNNEQFF. The full variable domain, its missing parts supplied by reference TRBV2 and TRBJ2-1, is EPEVTQTPSHQVTQMGQEVILRCVPISNHLYFYWYRQILGQKVEFLVSFYNNEISEKSEIFDDQFSVERPDGSNFTLKIRSTKLEDSAMYFCASSELGDSNNEQFFGPGTRLTVL.

Judged by abundance, this clonotype is medium-sized. This chain links TRBV7-9 with TRBJ2-2; possibly TRBD2 for D (5 bases). Trimming stripped 6 bases from V and 1 base from J, with 9 bases between. The V gene's germline CDR1 is SEHNR and CDR2 FQNEAQ (reference sequence). The length of the CDR3 is 14 residues. This CDR3 reads CASSSGLNTGELFF. For the CDR3, the DNA is TGTGCCAGCAGTTCCGGACTGAACACCGGGGAGCTGTTTTTT.

This clonotype rates as medium-sized. The DNA is left out, because the CDR3 cannot be placed on it with certainty; the CDR3 is given as TCRdb lists it. The chain combines TRBV6-5 with TRBJ2-1. Germline V CDR1 and CDR2: MNHEY, SVGAGI. The CDR3 totals 16 residues, both ends included. CDR3 in amino acids: CASSLEKASRYNEQFF.

This chain uses TRBV7-9 with TRBJ2-7; 10 bases map to TRBD2. This CDR3 contains 16 residues. The V and J ends lost 5 bases and 0 bases, in that order; junction bases with no gene match: 7. Germline CDR1 reads SEHNR; CDR2 reads FQNEAQ (reference sequence). The CDR3 spells CASSTSSGGSSYEQYF. The DNA for the CDR3 is TGTGCCAGCAGCACCTCTAGCGGGGGTTCCTCCTACGAGCAGTACTTC.

For this clonotype: The junction shows a germline mismatch at one end, possibly a read error. The chain uses TRBV7-8 and TRBJ1-3; 7 positions agree with TRBD1. The length of the CDR3 is 13 residues. Germline CDR1 SGHVS, CDR2 FQNEAQ. The CDR3, as DNA: TGTGCAAGCAGACAGGGAGCTGGAAACACCATATATTTT. Translation gives CASRQGAGNTIYF.

This clonotype came up many times. The V and J genes are TRBV30 and TRBJ2-3, with D tentatively TRBD2 (6 bases). This CDR3 comprises 12 residues. The ends were cut back, 7 bases at V and 2 bases at J, with 10 bases in the middle. The germline gives CDR1 GTSNPN, CDR2 SVGIG (reference sequence). The CDR3 DNA reads as TGTGCCTCACGGACTATCACAGATACGCAGTATTTT. Amino acids: CASRTITDTQYF.

This clonotype has only one observation. This chain uses TRBV13 with TRBJ2-7; D call uncertain. Germline values: CDR1 PRHDT, CDR2 FYEKMQ (reference sequence). With 1 base removed from V and 5 bases from J, the gap between germline ends came to 15 bases. The CDR3 runs to 15 residues. The CDR3 DNA reads TGTGCCAGCAGCTTAGATCAAGGCAGGAACGACGAGCAGTACTTC. It translates to CASSLDQGRNDEQYF.

By share, this clonotype ranks as medium-sized (0.01 to 0.1%). V and J are TRBV29-1 and TRBJ2-5; perhaps D is TRBD1 or TRBD2 (6 bases each). The germline V and J ends were trimmed by 3 bases and 3 bases, with 14 bases remaining between them. Germline V gene lookup returns CDR1 SQVTM and CDR2 ANQGSEA. The CDR3 extends over 14 amino acids. CDR3 in DNA: TGCAGCGTTGAGCGGAGGGGGAGCGAAGAGACCCAGTACTTC. It specifies CSVERRGSEETQYF.

This clonotype was counted many times. The chain is built from TRBV5-1 and TRBJ2-7, with 9 nucleotides matching TRBD2. Germline CDR1 SGHRS, CDR2 YFSETQ. This CDR3 is built from 14 residues. J was trimmed by 0 bases and V by 9 bases; bases with no gene match: 7. The CDR3, as DNA: TGCGCCACGACCCCTAGCGGGGACTCCTACGAGCAGTACTTC. It translates to CATTPSGDSYEQYF.

There are many counts of this clonotype. V gene TRBV20-1 combines with J gene TRBJ2-3; D may match TRBD1 or TRBD2 (6 bases each). Trimming removed 6 bases from V and 2 bases from J, with 18 bases in between. Germline values: CDR1 DFQATT, CDR2 SNEGSKA (reference sequence). CDR3 size: 15 residues. CDR3 residues: CSAVHGGGATDTQYF. The CDR3 DNA is TGCAGTGCGGTTCATGGGGGCGGGGCCACAGATACGCAGTATTTT.

Note on this clonotype: With a much larger clone just one base away, this may be a read error. This chain joins TRBV6-2 or TRBV6-3 and TRBJ2-7, with 7 bases aligning to TRBD2. Germline lookup yields CDR1 MNHEY and CDR2 SVGEGT. V was pared by 10 bases and J by 9 bases, with 12 bases of the junction left unmatched. The CDR3 totals 12 residues. Here the CDR3 reads CAILREGGRQYF. CDR3 nucleotide sequence: TGTGCCATCCTCCGCGAGGGAGGGCGGCAGTACTTC.

Remarks on this clonotype: A much larger clone is a single base away; this may be a read error. The chain is built from TRBV2 and TRBJ2-1; 12 bases are shared with TRBD2. CDR1 is SNHLY and CDR2 is FYNNEI in the germline V gene. CDR3 length: 16 residues. CDR3 bases: TGTGCCAGCAGTCTAGCGGGGGGGAGCTCCTACAATGATCAGTTCTTC. It specifies CASSLAGGSSYNDQFF.

This clonotype is medium-sized (0.01 to 0.1%). The V and J genes are TRBV28 and TRBJ2-1; TRBD1 might be the D (6 bases). Trimming shortened V by 5 bases and J by 9 bases, and 11 bases separated the two germline ends. The CDR3 consists of 12 residues. Germline CDR1 MDHEN, CDR2 SYDVKM. CDR3: CASSPRGGEQFF. The CDR3 DNA reads TGTGCCAGCAGTCCCAGGGGTGGTGAGCAGTTCTTC.

By proportion, this clonotype is medium-sized (0.01 to 0.1%). The V gene is TRBV6-6, the J gene TRBJ2-1; D is unclear. V was shortened by 6 bases and J by 3 bases, with 6 bases between the two germline ends. This CDR3 spans 12 amino acids. Germline lookup yields CDR1 MNHNY and CDR2 SVGAGI (reference sequence). The CDR3 DNA follows: TGTGCCAGCAGGGATGGCTACAATGAGCAGTTCTTC. Encoded protein: CASRDGYNEQFF.

This clonotype was seen ten or more times. The chain links TRBV27 to TRBJ2-5; 8 positions agree with TRBD1. The CDR3 is 17 residues long. The V segment lost 5 bases and the J segment 6 bases; nucleotides outside the gene matches: 17. Germline assignment: CDR1 MNHEY and CDR2 SMNVEV (reference sequence). CDR3 nucleotide sequence: TGTGCCAGCAGTCCCGCCGGTCGGACAGGGATTCATCAGACCCAGTACTTC. Protein: CASSPAGRTGIHQTQYF.

This clonotype appeared many times. This chain joins TRBV12-3 or TRBV12-4 and TRBJ2-3; D is perhaps TRBD2 (6 bases). V dropped 5 bases and J dropped 2 bases, with 14 bases sitting between them. This CDR3 has 15 amino acids. In DNA form, the CDR3 reads TGTGCCAGCAGTCTCGGGACTGGGATCACAGATACGCAGTATTTT. Translated: CASSLGTGITDTQYF.

This clonotype is termed medium-sized. This chain joins TRBV25-1 and TRBJ1-1; D remains unclear. CDR1 is MGHDK and CDR2 is SYGVNS in the germline V gene. The ends were cut back, 6 bases at V and 0 bases at J, with 11 bases in the middle. This CDR3 has 14 residues. CDR3 amino acids: CASRELGLNTEAFF. The CDR3 nucleotides are TGTGCCAGCAGGGAGTTAGGACTGAACACTGAAGCTTTCTTT.

This clonotype is medium-sized in the sample. The rearrangement uses TRBV7-2 and TRBJ2-1; 13 bases map to TRBD2. There are 16 residues in the CDR3. Trimming at V came to 2 bases and at J to 4 bases, leaving 2 bases not matched to a gene. Germline values: CDR1 SGHTA, CDR2 FQGNSA. Here the CDR3 DNA reads TGTGCCAGCAGCTTAAGACTAGCGGGAGGTTACAATGAGCAGTTCTTC. It is translated as CASSLRLAGGYNEQFF.

Relative to its sample, this clonotype is medium-sized (0.01 to 0.1%). The chain joins TRBV5-1 to TRBJ2-1; 9 bases agree with TRBD2. The CDR3 length is 16 residues. Germline V gene sequence: CDR1 SGHRS, CDR2 YFSETQ. Losses at the gene ends were 0 bases for V and 6 bases for J; bases not matched to a gene: 7. As DNA, the CDR3 is TGCGCCAGCAGCTTGGATGGTAGCGGGAGCTCCAATGAGCAGTTCTTC. This sequence encodes CASSLDGSGSSNEQFF.

By share of the sample, this clonotype is medium-sized. The CDR3 coding sequence is TGTGCCAGCAGTTTATTGCTAGCGGGGACAGAGACCCAGTACTTC. Protein product: CASSLLLAGTETQYF. The genes are TRBV28 and TRBJ2-5, with 9 bases fitting TRBD2. CDR3 length: 15 residues. V shed 1 base, J shed 4 bases, and the junction held 4 bases outside the gene matches. Germline loops: CDR1 MDHEN, CDR2 SYDVKM. Supplemented by reference TRBV28 and TRBJ2-5, the full variable domain reads DVKVTQSSRYLVKRTGEKVFLECVQDMDHENMFWYRQDPGLGLRLIYFSYDVKMKEKGDIPEGYSVSREKKERFSLILESASTNQTSMYLCASSLLLAGTETQYFGPGTRLLVL.

In this sample, this clonotype turned up many times. The rearrangement joins TRBV2 to TRBJ2-7; possible D gene TRBD1, 6 bases. This CDR3 is 16 amino acids long. Trimming removed 3 bases from V and 5 bases from J, with 20 bases in between. Germline V gene data show CDR1 as SNHLY and CDR2 as FYNNEI. The CDR3 DNA sequence: TGTGCCAGCAGTGAGGCCCAGGGGACCCCTCGGAACGAGCAGTACTTC. Residues: CASSEAQGTPRNEQYF. Variable domain in full (rest from reference TRBV2 and TRBJ2-7): EPEVTQTPSHQVTQMGQEVILRCVPISNHLYFYWYRQILGQKVEFLVSFYNNEISEKSEIFDDQFSVERPDGSNFTLKIRSTKLEDSAMYFCASSEAQGTPRNEQYFGPGTRLTVT.

By sample fraction, this clonotype is medium-sized (0.01 to 0.1%). The chain employs TRBV12-5 and TRBJ2-1; D may be TRBD1 or TRBD2 (6 bases each). Trimming removed 7 bases at V and 10 bases at J, with 14 bases between. The germline V gene has CDR1 LGHNT and CDR2 FRNRAP. The CDR3 runs 12 residues. In DNA, the CDR3 is TGTGCTAGTGCCTCAATGGGGGGCGAGCAGTTCTTC. Amino acids: CASASMGGEQFF.

This chain joins TRBV5-6 and TRBJ2-3; possibly TRBD1 or TRBD2 for D (5 bases each). The V gene's germline CDR1 is SGHDT and CDR2 YYEEEE. The CDR3 loop spans 18 amino acids. The V gene lost 5 bases and the J gene lost 4 bases, with 26 bases spanning the gap. This CDR3 is CASSSAGQVGVGPDTQYF. CDR3 DNA: TGTGCCAGCAGTTCTGCCGGGCAGGTGGGGGTCGGGCCAGATACGCAGTATTTT.

This clonotype has a count of ten or more. The V call is TRBV19, the J call TRBJ2-7; D not certain. Trimming cost V 3 bases and J 4 bases, with 10 bases left between them. The V gene's germline CDR1 is LNHDA and CDR2 SQIVND (reference sequence). The length of the CDR3 is 13 residues. The DNA of the CDR3 is TGTGCCAGTAGTATCACTCTCGAGTACGAGCAGTACTTC. Amino acid sequence: CASSITLEYEQYF. Full variable domain (missing parts from reference TRBV19 and TRBJ2-7): DGGITQSPKYLFRKEGQNVTLSCEQNLNHDAMYWYRQDPGQGLRLIYYSQIVNDFQKGDIAEGYSVSREKKESFPLTVTSAQKNPTAFYLCASSITLEYEQYFGPGTRLTVT.

In its sample, this clonotype is medium-sized. CDR3: CASRRTEENIQYF. In nucleotides, the CDR3 is TGTGCCAGCAGAAGGACAGAAGAAAACATTCAGTACTTC. This chain links TRBV2 with TRBJ2-4; possibly TRBD1 for D (6 bases). V was shortened by 6 bases and J by 5 bases, with 11 bases between the two germline ends. From germline, CDR1 is SNHLY and CDR2 FYNNEI. This CDR3 is built from 13 residues.

This clonotype was found many times. V and J are TRBV6-5 and TRBJ2-3; D gene uncertain. This CDR3 has 13 amino acids. CDR1 MNHEY and CDR2 SVGAGI come from the germline V gene. V shed 6 bases and J shed 5 bases, with 12 bases lying between them. The CDR3 loop is CASSRNYEDTQYF. The CDR3 DNA follows: TGTGCCAGCAGCCGCAACTACGAAGATACGCAGTATTTT.

Ten or more counts support this clonotype. The chain couples TRBV27 to TRBJ2-7; 11 nucleotides match TRBD2. Germline trimming cut 3 bases from V and 5 bases from J; bases unmatched to any gene: 3. Germline CDR1 is MNHEY and CDR2 is SMNVEV (reference sequence). This CDR3 is built from 14 residues. CDR3 residues: CASSLVAGGHEQYF. In DNA form, the CDR3 reads TGTGCCAGCAGTTTGGTAGCGGGAGGGCACGAGCAGTACTTC.

By frequency in the sample, this clonotype is medium-sized. This chain joins TRBV20-1 and TRBJ2-2; D uncertain. Germline CDR1 reads DFQATT; CDR2 reads SNEGSKA (reference sequence). The ends were cut back, 3 bases at V and 5 bases at J, with 7 bases in the middle. The CDR3 contains 12 residues. CDR3: CSARAMTGELFF. In DNA, the CDR3 is TGCAGTGCTAGGGCCATGACCGGGGAGCTGTTTTTT.

In its sample, this clonotype ranks as medium-sized. This sequence joins TRBV6-5 and TRBJ2-5; D unclear. The CDR3 length is 11 residues. V was pared by 6 bases and J by 3 bases, with 5 bases between. Germline V lookup: CDR1 MNHEY, CDR2 SVGAGI. CDR3 DNA: TGTGCCAGCAGCCAAGAAGAGACCCAGTACTTC. This sequence encodes CASSQEETQYF.